The 15 T cell receptor beta chains below come from one sample, sequenced in a study of T cell responses to AZD1222 COVID-19 vaccine. The repertoire was sequenced with immunoSEQ multiplex PCR; TCRdb's copy has only in-frame clones and lacks some. The sample comprises about 120,000 clones, approximately 90% of which are singletons, and about 1.1% rests with the top ten. The source material was peripheral blood, sampled 28 days after the second AZD1222 dose. These receptors all come from an adult who received the AZD1222 COVID-19 vaccine.

The chain has TRBV19 and TRBJ1-1, with 8 bases lining up with TRBD1. Trimming at V came to 9 bases and at J to 5 bases, leaving 14 bases not matched to a gene. In germline, CDR1 is LNHDA, CDR2 SQIVND (reference sequence). This CDR3 contains 15 residues. CDR3 coding DNA: TGTGCCAGCACAGGGGGGTTGGTTATTGGGACTGAAGCTTTCTTT. Its translation: CASTGGLVIGTEAFF.

This chain joins TRBV27 and TRBJ1-6, with D perhaps matching TRBD1 (6 bases). The CDR3 has 14 residues. Trimming cost V 2 bases and J 10 bases, with 12 bases left between them. Germline CDR1 MNHEY, CDR2 SMNVEV (reference sequence). The CDR3 reads CASSLKTGTSPLHF. CDR3 bases: TGTGCCAGCAGTTTAAAGACAGGTACGTCACCCCTCCACTTT.

The V gene is TRBV7-3, the J gene TRBJ2-1; no clear D. Trimming pared 5 bases from V and 3 bases from J, leaving 11 bases between. Germline V gene data show CDR1 as SGHTA and CDR2 as FQGTGA. The CDR3 loop spans 14 amino acids. The CDR3 coding sequence is TGTGCCAGCAGCCCTGTACACCACTACAATGAGCAGTTCTTC. As protein: CASSPVHHYNEQFF. Full variable domain (missing parts from reference TRBV7-3 and TRBJ2-1): GAGVSQTPSNKVTEKGKYVELRCDPISGHTALYWYRQSLGQGPEFLIYFQGTGAADDSGLPNDRFFAVRPEGSVSTLKIQRTERGDSAVYLCASSPVHHYNEQFFGPGTRLTVL.

The chain's CDR3 is CASTPTDTQYF. The CDR3 nucleotides are TGTGCCAGCACCCCCACAGATACGCAGTATTTT. The chain combines TRBV2 with TRBJ2-3; D unclear. Germline V lookup: CDR1 SNHLY, CDR2 FYNNEI. This CDR3 is 11 amino acids long. Trimming took off 7 bases at V and 2 bases at J, with 4 bases between the two ends.

The genes are TRBV27 and TRBJ2-1, with 10 bases fitting TRBD1. This CDR3 has 13 amino acids. V shed 6 bases, J shed 6 bases, and the junction held 2 bases outside the gene matches. Looked up from germline, CDR1 is MNHEY and CDR2 is SMNVEV (reference sequence). The CDR3 DNA follows: TGTGCCAGCAGGGACAGGGGGACCAATGAGCAGTTCTTC. This sequence encodes CASRDRGTNEQFF.

This sequence joins TRBV9 and TRBJ2-5; D assignment may be TRBD1 or TRBD2 (5 bases each). Germline lookup yields CDR1 SGDLS and CDR2 YYNGEE. Trimming cost V 4 bases and J 7 bases, with 14 bases left between them. The CDR3 has 13 amino acids. The CDR3 sequence is CASSTSTRGTQYF. In DNA form, the CDR3 reads TGTGCCAGCAGCACCTCAACTAGGGGGACCCAGTACTTC.

The chain recombines TRBV24-1 with TRBJ2-3; weak D call: TRBD1 (5 bases). CDR3 length equals 16 residues. The germline CDR1 and CDR2 sequences are KGHDR and SFDVKD. Trimming shortened V by 7 bases and J by 2 bases, and 18 bases separated the two germline ends. CDR3 sequence (DNA): TGTGCCACCAGCCCGACAGTTCGAGGATTCACAGATACGCAGTATTTT. This codes for CATSPTVRGFTDTQYF.

V is TRBV9 and J is TRBJ2-5, with D perhaps matching TRBD1 (6 bases). The CDR3 is 15 amino acids. Trimming took 0 bases from V and 1 from J, leaving 10 bases between them. Per the germline V gene, CDR1 is SGDLS and CDR2 is YYNGEE. CDR3 region: CASSVVGHIQETQYF. The CDR3 bases are TGTGCCAGCAGCGTAGTGGGACATATCCAAGAGACCCAGTACTTC.

The chain recombines TRBV3-1 (or the pseudogene TRBV3-2) with TRBJ2-7; D tentatively reads TRBD1 or TRBD2 (5 bases each). The CDR3 has 14 amino acids. Deletions cut 3 bases from V and 4 bases from J, with 13 bases between. The germline V gene has CDR1 LGHDT and CDR2 YNNKEL (reference sequence). The CDR3 DNA reads as TGTGCCAGCAGCCACGAGGGGTTGGGGTACGAGCAGTACTTC. Translated, it gives CASSHEGLGYEQYF.

This chain connects TRBV11-2 to TRBJ2-7; D not resolved. The germline V gene encodes CDR1 SGHAT and CDR2 FQNNGV. This CDR3 contains 12 residues. Trimming removed 0 bases at V and 5 bases at J, with 5 bases between. CDR3 in amino acids: CASSLEVHEQYF. DNA of the CDR3: TGTGCCAGCAGCTTAGAAGTCCACGAGCAGTACTTC. The whole variable domain, remainder taken from reference TRBV11-2 and TRBJ2-7, is EAGVAQSPRYKIIEKRQSVAFWCNPISGHATLYWYQQILGQGPKLLIQFQNNGVVDDSQLPKDRFSAERLKGVDSTLKIQPAKLEDSAVYLCASSLEVHEQYFGPGTRLTVT.

This sequence joins TRBV6-5 and TRBJ2-2; TRBD2 might be the D (5 bases). This CDR3 has 15 residues. Germline V lookup: CDR1 MNHEY, CDR2 SVGAGI. Trimming removed 0 bases from V and 6 bases from J, with 11 bases in between. The CDR3 spells CASSYSILAAGELFF. For the CDR3, the DNA is TGTGCCAGCAGTTACTCTATCCTAGCCGCCGGGGAGCTGTTTTTT.

The gene calls are TRBV4-1 and TRBJ2-7; D tentatively fits TRBD1 or TRBD2 (5 bases each). The CDR3 runs 13 residues. The V end lost 1 base, the J end lost 12 bases, and 16 bases lay between the germline ends. Germline assignment: CDR1 MGHRA and CDR2 YSYEKL. The DNA of the CDR3 is TGCGCCAGCAGCCAAGCGCCCCGGGACCCCCCGTACTTC. Its protein is CASSQAPRDPPYF.

There are a few counts of this clone. V and J are TRBV7-3 and TRBJ2-7; D might be TRBD1 or TRBD2, each matching 5 bases. The CDR3 is 15 amino acids. The V gene lost 5 bases and the J gene lost 0 bases, with 14 bases spanning the gap. CDR1 is SGHTA, CDR2 FQGTGA, per germline. The CDR3 sequence is CASSLGPGSSYEQYF. CDR3 sequence (DNA): TGTGCCAGCAGCCTAGGGCCAGGGAGCTCCTACGAGCAGTACTTC.

The genes are TRBV19 and TRBJ2-3, with 14 positions matching TRBD2. The CDR3 is 18 residues long. Germline V gene sequence: CDR1 LNHDA, CDR2 SQIVND (reference sequence). J gave up 1 base and V 5 bases, and 8 bases lay outside the gene matches. Here the CDR3 DNA reads TGTGCCAGTAGTCCACGACTAGCGGGAGGGCCTGGCACAGATACGCAGTATTTT. As protein: CASSPRLAGGPGTDTQYF.

The chain recombines TRBV9 with TRBJ2-4; D unresolved. The ends were cut back, 0 bases at V and 8 bases at J, with 12 bases in the middle. Germline loops: CDR1 SGDLS, CDR2 YYNGEE. The CDR3 is 14 amino acids. CDR3 DNA sequence: TGTGCCAGCAGCGTAGGCCTAGGATTAGACATTCAGTACTTC. Amino acid sequence: CASSVGLGLDIQYF. Based on the CDR3 plus reference TRBV9 and TRBJ2-4, the full variable domain is DSGVTQTPKHLITATGQRVTLRCSPRSGDLSVYWYQQSLDQGLQFLIQYYNGEERAKGNILERFSAQQFPDLHSELNLSSLELGDSALYFCASSVGLGLDIQYFGAGTRLSVL.